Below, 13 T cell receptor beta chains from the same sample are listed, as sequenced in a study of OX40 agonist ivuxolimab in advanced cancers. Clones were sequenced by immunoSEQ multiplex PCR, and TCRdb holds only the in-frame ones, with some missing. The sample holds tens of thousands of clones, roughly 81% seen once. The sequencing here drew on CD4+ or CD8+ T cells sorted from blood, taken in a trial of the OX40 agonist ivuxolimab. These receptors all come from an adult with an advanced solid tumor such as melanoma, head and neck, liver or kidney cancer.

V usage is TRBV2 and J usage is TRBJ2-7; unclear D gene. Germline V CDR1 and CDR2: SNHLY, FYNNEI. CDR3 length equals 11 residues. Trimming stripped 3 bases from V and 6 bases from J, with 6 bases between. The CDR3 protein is CASSEEPEQYF. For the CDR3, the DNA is TGTGCCAGCAGTGAGGAACCCGAGCAGTACTTC.

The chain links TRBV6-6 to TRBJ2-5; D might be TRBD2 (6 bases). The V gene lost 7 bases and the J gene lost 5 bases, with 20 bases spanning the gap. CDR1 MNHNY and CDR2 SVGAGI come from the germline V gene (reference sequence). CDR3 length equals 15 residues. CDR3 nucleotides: TGTGCCAGCACTCCCAACTTAGGAGGGGCCGAGACCCAGTACTTC. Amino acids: CASTPNLGGAETQYF.

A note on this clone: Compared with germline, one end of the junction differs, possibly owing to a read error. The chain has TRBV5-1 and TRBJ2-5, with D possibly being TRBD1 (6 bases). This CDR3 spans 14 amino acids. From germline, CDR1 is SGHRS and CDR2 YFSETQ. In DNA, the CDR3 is TGTGCCAGCATGTTTGGGGGCTTAGGAGAGACCCAGTACTTC. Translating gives CASMFGGLGETQYF.

CDR3 region: CASSQPLAGAPGEQYF. The CDR3 bases are TGCGCCAGCAGCCAACCACTAGCGGGAGCGCCCGGCGAGCAGTACTTC. V usage is TRBV4-3 and J usage is TRBJ2-7, with TRBD2 identical over 11 bases. Germline V gene lookup returns CDR1 LGHNA and CDR2 YSLEER. The CDR3 has 16 residues. V lost 2 bases, J lost 6 bases, and 9 bases stayed unmatched.

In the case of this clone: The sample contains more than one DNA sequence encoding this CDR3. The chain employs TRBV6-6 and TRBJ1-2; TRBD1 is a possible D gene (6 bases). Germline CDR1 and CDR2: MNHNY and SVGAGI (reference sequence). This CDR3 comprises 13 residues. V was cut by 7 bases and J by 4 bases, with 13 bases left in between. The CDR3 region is CASTRGGGYGYTF. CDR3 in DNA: TGTGCCAGCACCCGAGGAGGGGGCTATGGCTACACCTTC.

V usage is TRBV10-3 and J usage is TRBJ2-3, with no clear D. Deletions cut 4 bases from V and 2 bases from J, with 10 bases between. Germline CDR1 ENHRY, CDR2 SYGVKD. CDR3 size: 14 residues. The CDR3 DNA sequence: TGTGCCATCAGTGTTGGGCAGGCCACAGATACGCAGTATTTT. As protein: CAISVGQATDTQYF.

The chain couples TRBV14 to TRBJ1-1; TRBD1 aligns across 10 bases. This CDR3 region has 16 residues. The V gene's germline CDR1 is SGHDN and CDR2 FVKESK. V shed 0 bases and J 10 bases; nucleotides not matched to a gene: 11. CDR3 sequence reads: CASSQDYGTGARGAFF. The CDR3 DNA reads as TGTGCCAGCAGCCAAGATTACGGGACAGGGGCTAGGGGAGCTTTCTTT.

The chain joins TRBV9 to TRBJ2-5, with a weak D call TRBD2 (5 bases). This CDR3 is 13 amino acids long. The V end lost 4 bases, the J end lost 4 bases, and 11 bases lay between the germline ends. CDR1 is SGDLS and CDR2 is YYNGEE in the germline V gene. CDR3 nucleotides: TGTGCCAGCAGCCCTCCCGCGGGAGAGACCCAGTACTTC. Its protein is CASSPPAGETQYF. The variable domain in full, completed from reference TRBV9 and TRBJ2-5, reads DSGVTQTPKHLITATGQRVTLRCSPRSGDLSVYWYQQSLDQGLQFLIQYYNGEERAKGNILERFSAQQFPDLHSELNLSSLELGDSALYFCASSPPAGETQYFGPGTRLLVL.

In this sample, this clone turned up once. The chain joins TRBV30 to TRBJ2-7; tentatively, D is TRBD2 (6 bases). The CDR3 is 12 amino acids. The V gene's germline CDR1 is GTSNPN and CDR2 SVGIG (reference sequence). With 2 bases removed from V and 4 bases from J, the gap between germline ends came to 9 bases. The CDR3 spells CAWSRGGYEQYF. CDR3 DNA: TGTGCCTGGAGTCGCGGAGGGTACGAGCAGTACTTC.

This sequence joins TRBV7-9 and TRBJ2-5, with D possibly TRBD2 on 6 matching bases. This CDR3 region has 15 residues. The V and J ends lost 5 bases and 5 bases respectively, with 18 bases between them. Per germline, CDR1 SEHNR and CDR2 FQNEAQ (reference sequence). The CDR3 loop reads CASSPKNTRGETQYF. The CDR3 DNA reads TGTGCCAGCAGCCCAAAAAACACCCGGGGGGAGACCCAGTACTTC.

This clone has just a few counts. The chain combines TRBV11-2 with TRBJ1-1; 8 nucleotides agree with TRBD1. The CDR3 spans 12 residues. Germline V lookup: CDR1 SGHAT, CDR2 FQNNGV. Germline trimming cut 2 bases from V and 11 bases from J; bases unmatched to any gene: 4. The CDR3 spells CASSLTTGDAFF. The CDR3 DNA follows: TGTGCCAGCAGCTTAACGACAGGGGACGCTTTCTTT.

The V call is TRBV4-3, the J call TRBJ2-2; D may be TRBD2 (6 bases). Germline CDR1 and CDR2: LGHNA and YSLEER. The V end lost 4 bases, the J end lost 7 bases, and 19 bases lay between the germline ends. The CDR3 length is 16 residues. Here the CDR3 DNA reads TGCGCCAGCAGCCTTTTCAGGGCCCGGGGAGGCGGGGAGCTGTTTTTT. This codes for CASSLFRARGGGELFF.

The CDR3 loop reads CSVERTSGSRMETQYF. CDR3 sequence (DNA): TGCAGCGTTGAAAGGACTAGCGGGAGTAGAATGGAGACCCAGTACTTC. V and J are TRBV29-1 and TRBJ2-5, with 13 bases that match TRBD2. Germline loops: CDR1 SQVTM, CDR2 ANQGSEA. Trimming at V came to 2 bases and at J to 5 bases, leaving 8 bases not matched to a gene. The CDR3 has 16 residues.